This T cell receptor beta chain was observed in a study of identical twins. Findings and caveats of the study: Conclusions rested on cross-sectional statistics rather than following the same donors.

TCRdb re-derived calls from the 5' RACE reads in MiXCR, one entry per CDR3 protein. The table lists some 270,000 distinct CDR3 sequences, around 8.8% of them singletons. This clonotype was seen only a few times. Antigen: not known. V was shortened by 2 bases and J by 4 bases, with 15 bases between the two germline ends. CDR1 is LGHNA and CDR2 is YSLEER in the germline V gene. The CDR3 spans 15 residues. A further study also used this sample, focusing on yellow fever vaccine responses in identical twins.

V gene TRBV4-3 combines with J gene TRBJ2-7, with D possibly TRBD2 on 6 matching bases. The TCR comes from a woman aged 18-35 years in good health. Sequencing was done on a sample of CD8+ T cells sorted from blood. The CDR3, as DNA: TGCGCCAGCAGCCAATCCGGGACGGGGGTTTACGAGCAGTACTTC. It codes for CASSQSGTGVYEQYF.